The table lists the clone carrying this T cell receptor (beta chain) with a few counts. Its specificity is unknown. These data originate in a study of regulatory T cells in long-lasting Graves disease. Time point denoted: newly diagnosed GD, antithyroid drugs for less than 3 months. Isolated PBMC RNA provided the starting material for the TCR library. This CDR3 has 16 amino acids. The V gene end was trimmed by 3 bases and the J gene end by 5 bases; junction bases not matched to a gene: 8. Germline V gene lookup returns CDR1 SGHAT and CDR2 FQDESV (reference sequence). Overall study results and limits: The persistent group shared fewer than 3,500 public clonotypes, more than the approximately 930 shared by new patients.

Combining iRepertoire HTBI primers with Arm-PCR of CDR3 regions, the authors built TCR beta libraries. MiXCR was run by TCRdb on the multiplex PCR reads, yielding one entry per CDR3 protein. The sample lists roughly 500,000 distinct CDR3 sequences, roughly 13% occurring once. These data also featured in a second study, about T cells in Graves' hyperthyroidism and ophthalmopathy. That source notes: Researchers barred patients who had uncontrolled infection, other autoimmune disease, pregnancy or lactation.

The rearrangement links TRBV11-1 to TRBJ2-2; 8 bases align to TRBD2. The source material was peripheral blood mononuclear cells (PBMCs), sampled at new diagnosis, from a patient treated with antithyroid drugs. The source is a man aged 25-45 years with Graves disease. The CDR3 nucleotides read TGTGCCAGCAGCTTGCCAGCGGGAGAGGGTACCGGGGAGCTGTTTTTT. This codes for CASSLPAGEGTGELFF.